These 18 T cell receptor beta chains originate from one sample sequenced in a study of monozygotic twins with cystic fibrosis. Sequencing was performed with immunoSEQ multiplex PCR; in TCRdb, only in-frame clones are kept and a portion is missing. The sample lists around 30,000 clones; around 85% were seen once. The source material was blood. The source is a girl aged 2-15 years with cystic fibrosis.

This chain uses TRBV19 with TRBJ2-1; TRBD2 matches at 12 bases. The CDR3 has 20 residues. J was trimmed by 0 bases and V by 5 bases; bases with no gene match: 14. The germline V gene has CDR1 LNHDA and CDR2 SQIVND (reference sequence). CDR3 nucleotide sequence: TGTGCCAGTAGTCCCAGGACGGGACTAGCGGGTGAGAGCTCCTACAATGAGCAGTTCTTC. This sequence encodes CASSPRTGLAGESSYNEQFF.

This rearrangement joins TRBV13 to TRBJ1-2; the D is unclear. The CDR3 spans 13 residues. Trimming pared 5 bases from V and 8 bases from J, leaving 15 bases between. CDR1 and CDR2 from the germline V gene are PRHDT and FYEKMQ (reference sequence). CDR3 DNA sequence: TGTGCCAGCAGCCCGAGGGAGGTTTTCGGCTACACCTTC. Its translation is CASSPREVFGYTF.

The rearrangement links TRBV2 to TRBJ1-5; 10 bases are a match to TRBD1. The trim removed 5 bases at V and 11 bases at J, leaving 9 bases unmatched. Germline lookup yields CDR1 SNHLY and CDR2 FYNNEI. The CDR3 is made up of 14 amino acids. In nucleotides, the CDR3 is TGTGCCAGCAGTCACCGGGACAGGGGCCGGGCCCAGCATTTT. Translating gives CASSHRDRGRAQHF.

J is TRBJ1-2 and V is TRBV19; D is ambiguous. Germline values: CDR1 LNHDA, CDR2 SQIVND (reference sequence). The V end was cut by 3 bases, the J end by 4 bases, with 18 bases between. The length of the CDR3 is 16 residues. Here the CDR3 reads CASSIDLGPPVYGYTF. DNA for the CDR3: TGTGCCAGTAGTATCGATCTCGGACCGCCAGTCTATGGCTACACCTTC. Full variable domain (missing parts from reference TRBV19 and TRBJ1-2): DGGITQSPKYLFRKEGQNVTLSCEQNLNHDAMYWYRQDPGQGLRLIYYSQIVNDFQKGDIAEGYSVSREKKESFPLTVTSAQKNPTAFYLCASSIDLGPPVYGYTFGSGTRLTVV.

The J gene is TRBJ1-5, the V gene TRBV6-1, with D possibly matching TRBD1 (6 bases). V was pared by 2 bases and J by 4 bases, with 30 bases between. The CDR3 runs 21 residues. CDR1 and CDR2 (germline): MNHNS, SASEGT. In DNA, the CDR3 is TGTGCCAGCAGTGAACTACTTGGGGGGGGCAGGGGATGGTTGGTTAATCAGCCCCAGCATTTT. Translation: CASSELLGGGRGWLVNQPQHF.

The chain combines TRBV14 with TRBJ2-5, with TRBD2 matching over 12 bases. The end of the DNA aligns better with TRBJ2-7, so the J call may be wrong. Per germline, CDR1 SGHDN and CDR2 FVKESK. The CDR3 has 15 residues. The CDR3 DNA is TGTGCCAGCAGCCAGGTGACTAGCGGGAGCTACGAGCAGTACTTC. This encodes CASSQVTSGSYEQYF.

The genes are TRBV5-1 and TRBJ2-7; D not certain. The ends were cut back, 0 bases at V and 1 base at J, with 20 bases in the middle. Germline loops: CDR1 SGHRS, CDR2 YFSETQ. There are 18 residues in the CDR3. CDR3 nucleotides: TGCGCCAGCAGCTTGGCCGCCGCCCGCGCAAGATTGTCCTACGAGCAGTACTTC. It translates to CASSLAAARARLSYEQYF.

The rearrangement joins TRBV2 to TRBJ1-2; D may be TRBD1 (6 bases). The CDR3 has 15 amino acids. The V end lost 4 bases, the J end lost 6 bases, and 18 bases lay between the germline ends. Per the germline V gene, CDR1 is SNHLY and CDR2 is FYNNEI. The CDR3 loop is CASSGGGGQPNGYTF. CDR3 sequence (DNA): TGTGCCAGCAGTGGCGGAGGTGGACAGCCGAATGGCTACACCTTC.

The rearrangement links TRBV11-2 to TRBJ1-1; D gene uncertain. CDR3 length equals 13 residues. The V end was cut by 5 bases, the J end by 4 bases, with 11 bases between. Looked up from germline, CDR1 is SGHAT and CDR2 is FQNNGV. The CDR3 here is CASSQRRFTEAFF. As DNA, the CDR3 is TGTGCCAGCAGCCAGCGAAGGTTCACTGAAGCTTTCTTT. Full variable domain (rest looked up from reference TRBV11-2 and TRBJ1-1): EAGVAQSPRYKIIEKRQSVAFWCNPISGHATLYWYQQILGQGPKLLIQFQNNGVVDDSQLPKDRFSAERLKGVDSTLKIQPAKLEDSAVYLCASSQRRFTEAFFGQGTRLTVV.

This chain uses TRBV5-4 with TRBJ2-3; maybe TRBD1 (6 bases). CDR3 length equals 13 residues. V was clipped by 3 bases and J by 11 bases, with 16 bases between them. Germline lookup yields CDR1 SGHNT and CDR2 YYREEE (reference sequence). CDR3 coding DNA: TGTGCCAGCAGCTCACTGCCTACGGACAGGCAGTATTTT. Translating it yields CASSSLPTDRQYF.

As DNA, the CDR3 is TGTGCCTGGGGGGGGGAATCTGGAAACACCATATATTTT. It yields the protein CAWGGESGNTIYF. The rearrangement joins TRBV30 to TRBJ1-3, with a weak D call TRBD1 (5 bases). The length of the CDR3 is 13 residues. V was shortened by 5 bases and J by 1 base, with 9 bases between the two germline ends. Germline CDR1 GTSNPN, CDR2 SVGIG (reference sequence).

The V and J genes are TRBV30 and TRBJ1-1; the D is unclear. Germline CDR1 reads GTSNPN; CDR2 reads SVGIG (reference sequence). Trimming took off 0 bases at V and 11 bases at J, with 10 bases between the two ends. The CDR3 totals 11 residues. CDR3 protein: CAWSVLSRAFF. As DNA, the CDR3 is TGTGCCTGGAGTGTCCTTTCTCGGGCTTTCTTT.

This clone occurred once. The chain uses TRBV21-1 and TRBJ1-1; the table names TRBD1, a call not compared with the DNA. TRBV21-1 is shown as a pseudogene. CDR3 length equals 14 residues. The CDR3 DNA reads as TGTGCCAGCAGCAAAGGGGGCGGGAACACTGAAGCTTTCTTT. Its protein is CASSKGGGNTEAFF.

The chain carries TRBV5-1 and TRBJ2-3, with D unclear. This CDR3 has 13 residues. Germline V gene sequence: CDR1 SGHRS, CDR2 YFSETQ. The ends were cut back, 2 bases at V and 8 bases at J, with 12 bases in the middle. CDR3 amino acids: CASSFEPAGTQYF. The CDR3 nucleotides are TGCGCCAGCAGCTTTGAACCCGCCGGTACGCAGTATTTT.

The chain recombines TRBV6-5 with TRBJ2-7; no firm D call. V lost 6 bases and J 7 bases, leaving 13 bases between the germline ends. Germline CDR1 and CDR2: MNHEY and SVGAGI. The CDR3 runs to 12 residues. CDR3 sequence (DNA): TGTGCCAGCAGAAATTCGGATTGGGAGCAGTACTTC. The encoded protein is CASRNSDWEQYF.

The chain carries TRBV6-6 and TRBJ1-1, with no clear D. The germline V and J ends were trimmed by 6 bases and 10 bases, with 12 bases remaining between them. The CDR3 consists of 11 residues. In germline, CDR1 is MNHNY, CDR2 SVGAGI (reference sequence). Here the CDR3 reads CASREEPRAFF. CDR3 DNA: TGTGCCAGCAGGGAGGAGCCCCGAGCTTTCTTT.

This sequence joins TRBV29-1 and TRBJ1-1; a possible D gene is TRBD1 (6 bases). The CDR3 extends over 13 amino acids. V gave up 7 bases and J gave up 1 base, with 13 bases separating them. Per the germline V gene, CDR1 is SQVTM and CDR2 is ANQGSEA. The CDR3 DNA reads TGCAGCGGCTGGGACACTTCGAACACTGAAGCTTTCTTT. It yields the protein CSGWDTSNTEAFF.

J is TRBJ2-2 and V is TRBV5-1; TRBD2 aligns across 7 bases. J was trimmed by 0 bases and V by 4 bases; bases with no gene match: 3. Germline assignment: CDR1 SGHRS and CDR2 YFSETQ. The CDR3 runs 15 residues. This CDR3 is CASSELATNTGELFF. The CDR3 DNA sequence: TGCGCCAGCAGCGAACTAGCGACGAACACCGGGGAGCTGTTTTTT.